The 17 T cell receptor beta chains listed next were all sequenced from one sample in a study of vaccination effects on CD4 cells after COVID-19. Their cognate antigens are unknown. Sequenced by immunoSEQ multiplex PCR; TCRdb stores in-frame clones only, minus some. The data contain some 28,000 clones, 65% of them singletons. After less than 11 days in culture, the CD4+ T cells were isolated. This sample comprised CD4+ T cells from PBMCs cultured without peptide, obtained before COVID-19 vaccination. Receptors were obtained from a human donor who received a COVID-19 vaccine.

The rearrangement uses TRBV12-3 or TRBV12-4 and TRBJ1-5; no clear D gene. Trimming cost V 3 bases and J 10 bases, with 10 bases left between them. This CDR3 is 12 amino acids long. The CDR3 loop is CASSFPAGPQHF. In DNA, the CDR3 is TGTGCCAGCAGTTTCCCCGCGGGACCCCAGCATTTT.

The J gene is TRBJ2-1, the V gene TRBV5-1, with 8 nucleotides matching TRBD2. With V trimmed by 7 bases and J by 0 bases, 9 bases remained unmatched. Germline V gives CDR1 SGHRS, CDR2 YFSETQ. This CDR3 has 16 amino acids. CDR3 nucleotides: TGCGCCAGCCGAAGAGTAGCGGGAACCTCCTACAATGAGCAGTTCTTC. Its translation is CASRRVAGTSYNEQFF. The entire variable domain, with the rest obtained from reference TRBV5-1 and TRBJ2-1, is as follows: KAGVTQTPRYLIKTRGQQVTLSCSPISGHRSVSWYQQTPGQGLQFLFEYFSETQRNKGNFPGRFSGRQFSNSRSEMNVSTLELGDSALYLCASRRVAGTSYNEQFFGPGTRLTVL.

This chain uses TRBV11-2 with TRBJ2-2, with TRBD2 matching 10 bases. The J segment lost 1 base and the V segment lost 4 bases, leaving 0 bases of the junction unmatched. CDR1 SGHAT and CDR2 FQNNGV come from the germline V gene. The CDR3 runs 15 residues. As DNA, the CDR3 is TGTGCCAGCAGCTCTAGCGGGGGGAACACCGGGGAGCTGTTTTTT. Translation: CASSSSGGNTGELFF.

V and J are TRBV2 and TRBJ2-1; TRBD2 agrees at 7 bases. The ends lost 1 base at V and 10 bases at J; junction bases unmatched: 7. The CDR3 is 14 residues long. Germline CDR1 is SNHLY and CDR2 is FYNNEI. The CDR3 sequence: CASSEVLAAVEQFF. The CDR3 DNA is TGTGCCAGCAGTGAAGTCCTAGCGGCCGTGGAGCAGTTCTTC.

The chain links TRBV6-5 to TRBJ2-7, with a possible D match to TRBD2 (5 bases). V gave up 3 bases and J gave up 2 bases, with 8 bases separating them. The CDR3 consists of 13 residues. The germline V gene has CDR1 MNHEY and CDR2 SVGAGI. The CDR3 DNA reads TGTGCCAGCAGTTATTTGAGGGCCTACGAGCAGTACTTC. It translates to CASSYLRAYEQYF.

This clone has only a few counts. The chain employs TRBV2 and TRBJ2-3, with D perhaps being TRBD1 or TRBD2 (6 bases each). Between the trimmed V and J ends, which lost 6 bases and 6 bases, there was a span of 16 bases. The CDR3 totals 14 residues. In germline, CDR1 is SNHLY, CDR2 FYNNEI. The CDR3 loop is CASRGGLSGDTQYF. The CDR3 DNA is TGTGCCAGCAGGGGGGGCCTGTCTGGGGATACGCAGTATTTT.

The rearrangement uses TRBV3-1 (or the pseudogene TRBV3-2) and TRBJ2-3, with unresolved D. Germline V gene data show CDR1 as LGHDT and CDR2 as YNNKEL (reference sequence). This CDR3 comprises 12 residues. V lost 1 base, J lost 5 bases, and 4 bases lay in between. The CDR3 nucleotides read TGTGCCAGCAGCCAAGTGAAAGATACGCAGTATTTT. Translation gives CASSQVKDTQYF.

The rearrangement joins TRBV10-2 to TRBJ2-7; no clear D gene. From germline, CDR1 is WSHSY and CDR2 SAAADI. Trimming cost V 2 bases and J 4 bases, with 12 bases left between them. This CDR3 is built from 14 residues. CDR3 bases: TGCGCCAGCAGTGAGCCCCTGCAACTTTACGAGCAGTACTTC. Its translation is CASSEPLQLYEQYF.

This rearrangement joins TRBV5-1 to TRBJ2-1, with 13 bases that match TRBD2. With 4 bases clipped from V and 3 bases from J, the junction kept 4 bases outside the gene matches. The CDR3 sequence is 16 residues long. Germline V CDR1 and CDR2: SGHRS, YFSETQ. The CDR3 bases are TGCGCCAGCAGCACCGGGACTAGCGGGGACTACAATGAGCAGTTCTTC. Its translation: CASSTGTSGDYNEQFF. Filled out from reference TRBV5-1 and TRBJ2-1, the complete variable domain reads KAGVTQTPRYLIKTRGQQVTLSCSPISGHRSVSWYQQTPGQGLQFLFEYFSETQRNKGNFPGRFSGRQFSNSRSEMNVSTLELGDSALYLCASSTGTSGDYNEQFFGPGTRLTVL.

The rearrangement joins TRBV20-1 to TRBJ2-7; tentatively, D is TRBD2 (5 bases). The germline V and J ends were trimmed by 6 bases and 7 bases, with 13 bases remaining between them. Germline-derived CDR1 and CDR2 are DFQATT and SNEGSKA (reference sequence). The CDR3 has 11 residues. CDR3 nucleotide sequence: TGCAGTGCCCCTAGCTGGGATGAGCAGTACTTC. It translates to CSAPSWDEQYF.

In this sample, this clone turned up a few times. This chain links TRBV7-9 with TRBJ2-1, with 9 bases fitting TRBD2. The length of the CDR3 is 14 residues. The germline gives CDR1 SEHNR, CDR2 FQNEAQ (reference sequence). V dropped 9 bases and J dropped 8; count of bases not matched to a gene: 11. The chain's CDR3 is CASNGGTSLYEQFF. The CDR3, as DNA: TGTGCCAGTAACGGAGGGACTAGCTTATATGAGCAGTTCTTC.

The chain uses TRBV11-2 and TRBJ1-1, with 11 bases matching TRBD1. Trimming took 7 bases from V and 5 from J; bases not matched to a gene: 9. CDR1 and CDR2 (germline): SGHAT, FQNNGV. CDR3 size: 15 residues. The chain's CDR3 is CASNILGTGGTEAFF. The CDR3 DNA reads TGTGCCAGCAATATTCTCGGGACAGGGGGAACTGAAGCTTTCTTT.

V and J are TRBV5-8 and TRBJ2-5; 10 bases agree with TRBD1. CDR3 length: 16 residues. With V trimmed by 0 bases and J by 0 bases, 2 bases remained unmatched. Germline CDR1 SGHTS, CDR2 YDEGEE. CDR3 sequence reads: CASSLADRGHQETQYF. Written as DNA, the CDR3 is TGTGCCAGCAGCTTGGCCGACAGGGGGCACCAAGAGACCCAGTACTTC.

This clone came up a few times. The chain recombines TRBV10-1 with TRBJ2-7, with 7 bases identical to TRBD1. Trimming cost V 5 bases and J 0 bases; bases outside gene matches: 4. The CDR3 is 14 amino acids. The V gene's germline CDR1 is WNHNN and CDR2 SYGVQD (reference sequence). Here the CDR3 reads CASSRRGSSYEQYF. The CDR3 nucleotides are TGCGCCAGCAGTCGCAGGGGGAGCTCCTACGAGCAGTACTTC.

This chain links TRBV5-1 with TRBJ1-6; D gene uncertain. V dropped 0 bases and J dropped 10 bases, with 14 bases sitting between them. Looked up from germline, CDR1 is SGHRS and CDR2 is YFSETQ. This CDR3 contains 15 residues. The CDR3 bases are TGCGCCAGCAGCTTGGGACTACCCTCCCACTCACCCCTCCACTTT. The encoded protein is CASSLGLPSHSPLHF.

The chain recombines TRBV2 with TRBJ1-1; D not resolved. This CDR3 has 14 residues. The V end was cut by 8 bases, the J end by 5 bases, with 18 bases between. From germline, CDR1 is SNHLY and CDR2 FYNNEI. In nucleotides, the CDR3 is TGTGCCAGCCGCACTGTTGGGGAAGGAACTGAAGCTTTCTTT. As protein: CASRTVGEGTEAFF.

This clone was recorded a few times. This chain joins TRBV25-1 and TRBJ1-1; D remains ambiguous. Trimming stripped 6 bases from V and 8 bases from J, with 13 bases between. CDR1 is MGHDK, CDR2 SYGVNS, per germline. The CDR3 has 12 amino acids. The CDR3 DNA reads as TGTGCCAGCAGATCAGGTGGCGGAGAAGCTTTCTTT. Protein: CASRSGGGEAFF.